This T cell receptor beta chain was profiled in a study of shared clonotypes between healthy human individuals. Cells designated naive CD8 were CD45RO-negative and were positively selected for CCR7, with terminally differentiated effector memory CD45RA+ cells excluded. General study findings and limits: The study found about 5.1% of naive CD4 clonotypes shared across several donors.

This clone appeared a single time. Its specificity is unknown. The study ran the assay at deep level. Only in-frame clones appear in the TCRdb table, and some are missing; sequencing was by immunoSEQ multiplex PCR. In the table there are hundreds of thousands of clones, about 95% of which are singletons. Germline-derived CDR1 and CDR2 are PRHDT and FYEKMQ (reference sequence). V was clipped by 6 bases and J by 5 bases, with 11 bases between them. This CDR3 contains 13 residues. The rearrangement uses TRBV13 and TRBJ2-4; D not resolved. The sample consisted of naive CD8+ T cells sorted from blood. The receptor was isolated from a woman aged 25 to 45 in good health. The CDR3 DNA reads as TGTGCCAGCAGACTCATGGGTGAAAACATTCAGTACTTC. This encodes CASRLMGENIQYF.